Below, one T cell receptor (beta chain) is given with its context. Its antigen is undetermined. Peripheral blood and lesional scalp punch biopsies came from alopecia areata patients. Sorting of CD4+ and CD8+ T cells was performed on PBMCs. These data belong to a study of CD8+ T cells in alopecia areata. Findings and limits, study-wide: Mice showed clearer TCR sharing than patients did, a gap that was possibly HLA-related.

This CDR3 comprises 14 residues. CDR1 is MNHEY and CDR2 is SMNVEV in the germline V gene (reference sequence). The V end was cut by 5 bases, the J end by 3 bases, with 14 bases between. cDNA serving as the sequencing template came from extracted, reverse transcribed RNA. The repertoire was sequenced with immunoSEQ multiplex PCR; TCRdb's copy has only in-frame clones and lacks some. The sample carries about 120,000 clones, about 46% recorded once. The sequenced sample consisted of NKG2D-low CD8+ T cells sorted from blood. The sequence derives from a human donor with alopecia areata. The gene calls are TRBV27 and TRBJ2-7; D tentatively fits TRBD1 or TRBD2 (5 bases each). The CDR3 nucleotides are TGTGCCAGCAGTGTAGGGACGGGGAGCTACGAGCAGTACTTC. Translation gives CASSVGTGSYEQYF.